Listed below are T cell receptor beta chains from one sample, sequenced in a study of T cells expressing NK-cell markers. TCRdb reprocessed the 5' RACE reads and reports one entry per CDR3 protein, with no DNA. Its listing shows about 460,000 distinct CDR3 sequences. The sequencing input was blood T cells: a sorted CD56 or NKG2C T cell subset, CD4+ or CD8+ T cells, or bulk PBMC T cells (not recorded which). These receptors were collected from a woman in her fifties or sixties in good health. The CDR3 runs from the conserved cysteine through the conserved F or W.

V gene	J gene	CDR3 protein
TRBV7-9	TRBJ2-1	CASSSGTYYNEQFF
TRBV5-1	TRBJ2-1	CASKERNEQFF
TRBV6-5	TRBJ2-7	CASTTAVTGDEQYF
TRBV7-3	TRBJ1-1	CASSGEHMLTEAFF
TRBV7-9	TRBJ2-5	CASSLVTGLGTQYF
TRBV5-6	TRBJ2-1	CASSQDLAGVNEQFF
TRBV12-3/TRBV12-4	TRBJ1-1	CASSYSRVNTEAFF
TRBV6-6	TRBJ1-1	CASSYLRGGDTEAFF
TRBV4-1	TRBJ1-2	CASNLGRGGYTF
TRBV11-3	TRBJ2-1	CASSDLGKSSYNEQFF
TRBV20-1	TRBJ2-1	CSASSTSGFRGDEQFF
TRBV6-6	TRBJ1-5	CASEGQGGMPQHF
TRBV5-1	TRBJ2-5	CASSPRQGSETQYF
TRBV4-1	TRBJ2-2	CASRRPSETGELFF
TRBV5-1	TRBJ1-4	CASRDPKNAEKLFF
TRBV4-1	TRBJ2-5	CASSQPWTGGSRTTKETQYF
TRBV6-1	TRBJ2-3	CASSGGLRWGDTQYF
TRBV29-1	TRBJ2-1	CSVEKELLLNNEQFF
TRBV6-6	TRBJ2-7	CASSPGLSYEQYF
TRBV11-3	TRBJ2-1	CASSLVRIHNEQFF
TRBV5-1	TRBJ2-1	CASSLRSSGRVEQFF
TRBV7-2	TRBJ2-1	CASSSPGTSGMVEQFF
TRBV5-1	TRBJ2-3	CASSVGLAGDTDTQYF
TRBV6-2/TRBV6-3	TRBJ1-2	CASTRTGDYGYTF
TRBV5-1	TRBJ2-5	CASRGVPETQYF
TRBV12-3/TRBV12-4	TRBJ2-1	CASSSIMGGVGDYEQFF
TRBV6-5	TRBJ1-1	CASSYPPRGPEAFF
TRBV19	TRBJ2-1	CASSTQRLAGLNEQFF